Described below is a single TCR beta chain sequence and its context. The antigen remains unidentified. The data are from a study of cytomegalovirus exposure and HLA in healthy donors. The CDR3 has 15 amino acids. CDR1 MGHDK and CDR2 SYGVNS come from the germline V gene. V was shortened by 2 bases and J by 0 bases, with 8 bases between the two germline ends. The study, taken as a whole, reports: Further analysis, carried out later, found HLA-associated TCR beta chains more clonally expanded than equally common other chains. Most CMV-associated TCR beta chains were later found to appear HLA-restricted.

PCR amplification relied on 60 Vbeta primers (plus 13 Jbeta primers). Original processing methods: Around 9.9 million shared chains were among the 80 million or so unique TCR beta chains that a later analysis counted. Assay used: immunoSEQ multiplex PCR; TCRdb lists only in-frame clones, some missing. The V and J calls and clone size were taken over from that table, and D and trimming were inferred from the DNA. The sample consists of more than 110,000 clones, less than 85% of them appearing once. The material sequenced was PBMCs. This sequence was found in a woman aged 50 to 60 in good health and CMV-seropositive. The V and J genes are TRBV25-1 and TRBJ1-3; D gene ambiguous. As DNA, the CDR3 is TGTGCCAGCAGTGAAATGGGGAGCTCTGGAAACACCATATATTTT. Encoded protein: CASSEMGSSGNTIYF.